One TCR beta chain is described in this entry. The V gene end was trimmed by 4 bases and the J gene end by 5 bases; junction bases not matched to a gene: 10. Germline CDR1 and CDR2: MDHEN and SYDVKM. This CDR3 is built from 17 residues. Original processing notes: Junction-only sequences produced by ImmunoSEQ had no quality scores, so filtering differed. Profiled with immunoSEQ multiplex PCR; TCRdb holds only in-frame clones, not every one. V and J calls and clone size are as listed in that table; D and trimming were resolved from the DNA. Of some 2.1 million clones listed, around 96% are singletons. The data originate from a study of shared clonotypes between healthy human individuals. CD45RO-negative CD8 cells positively selected for CCR7 made up the naive population, which excluded terminally differentiated effector memory CD45RA+ cells.

The chain is built from TRBV28 and TRBJ2-3; 12 bases line up with TRBD2. The clonotype was recovered from a young man in good health. The sequencing input was naive CD8+ T cells sorted from blood. The CDR3 spells CASSSQLAGGKGDTQYF. The CDR3, as DNA: TGTGCCAGCAGTTCCCAACTAGCGGGGGGTAAGGGAGATACGCAGTATTTT.